This TCR beta chain originates from a study of cytomegalovirus exposure and HLA in healthy donors. Study results and limitations: The finding came from a later analysis; first-cohort TCR clusters tended to co-occur in the 130 or so validation repertoires. The authors confirmed in vitro that a few CMV-associated chains were specific for CMV antigens. Generally TCR sequences proved uncommon, though certain public TCRs appeared in numerous donors.

Sequenced by immunoSEQ multiplex PCR; TCRdb stores in-frame clones only, minus some. Of some 110,000 clones in the sample, 88% were seen once. Remarks on this clone: As yet, its antigen is unknown.

The CDR3 spans 15 residues. Trimming shortened V by 1 base and J by 7 bases, and 13 bases separated the two germline ends. Germline V CDR1 and CDR2: SGHTA, FQGNSA. This clonotype was obtained from a young man in good health and CMV-seronegative. The J gene is TRBJ1-4, the V gene TRBV7-2; D uncertain. The material sequenced was PBMCs. CDR3 residues: CASSLGGGQTEKLFF. DNA for the CDR3: TGTGCCAGCAGCTTAGGGGGAGGCCAGACTGAAAAACTGTTTTTT.